A single sample gave rise to the 9 T cell receptor beta chains below, sequenced in a study of CD8 T cells in ankylosing spondylitis. The study's findings and limits: Seemingly characteristic of ankylosing spondylitis blood was a TCR beta motif consisting of eight highly homologous variants.

Their antigens are not known. TCRdb fed the 5' RACE reads into MiXCR, producing one record per CDR3 protein. Here the sample spans 130,000 or so distinct CDR3 sequences, 15% to 20% being singletons. The source material was blood, either unsorted or a sorted T cell fraction (not recorded which). The receptors were gathered from a male donor with ankylosing spondylitis.

The chain combines TRBV27 with TRBJ2-1; 10 bases match TRBD2. V trimming: 7 bases; J trimming: 9 bases; junction bases outside the gene matches: 15. Germline values: CDR1 MNHEY, CDR2 SMNVEV (reference sequence). This CDR3 has 16 amino acids. CDR3 in DNA: TGTGCCAGCACCTTAACCCTAGCGGGAGTCTTTAGTGAGCAGTTCTTC. Residues: CASTLTLAGVFSEQFF.

This clonotype was observed a handful of times. This sequence joins TRBV4-1 and TRBJ1-5; D unclear. CDR1 is MGHRA and CDR2 is YSYEKL in the germline V gene. This CDR3 has 14 residues. Trimming stripped 0 bases from V and 7 bases from J, with 10 bases between. CDR3 DNA sequence: TGCGCCAGCAGCCAAGAAGGGCCGGGGCAGCCCCAGCATTTT. The encoded protein is CASSQEGPGQPQHF.

This clonotype was detected only a few times. The rearrangement uses TRBV7-9 and TRBJ2-7; D gene ambiguous. The CDR3 sequence is 15 residues long. Germline lookup yields CDR1 SEHNR and CDR2 FQNEAQ (reference sequence). Trimming stripped 5 bases from V and 3 bases from J, with 17 bases between. In nucleotides, the CDR3 is TGTGCCAGCAGCCACTCCGGCCCGACCCACTACGAGCAGTACTTC. Amino acids: CASSHSGPTHYEQYF.

The chain carries TRBV12-3 or TRBV12-4 and TRBJ2-5; D gene uncertain. The CDR3 length is 12 residues. V was pared by 3 bases and J by 5 bases, with 7 bases between. The CDR3 is CASSLNKETQYF. The DNA of the CDR3 is TGTGCCAGCAGTTTGAACAAGGAGACCCAGTACTTC.

The genes are TRBV5-6 and TRBJ2-3, with 8 bases aligning to TRBD2. V lost 0 bases to trimming and J lost 14 bases; unmatched junction nucleotides: 5. The germline V gene has CDR1 SGHDT and CDR2 YYEEEE. This CDR3 contains 12 residues. The CDR3 DNA is TGTGCCAGCAGCTTGGTCGCGGGAGGTTTGTATTTT. Its protein is CASSLVAGGLYF.

This clonotype has at least ten counts. This chain connects TRBV10-3 to TRBJ2-2, with D unclear. This CDR3 has 13 amino acids. Germline V gene data show CDR1 as ENHRY and CDR2 as SYGVKD. The germline V and J ends were trimmed by 6 bases and 2 bases, with 7 bases remaining between them. The CDR3 protein is CAIRDPNTGELFF. The CDR3 nucleotides read TGTGCCATCAGGGACCCAAACACCGGGGAGCTGTTTTTT.

The V and J genes are TRBV4-3 and TRBJ1-5; D is perhaps TRBD1 (6 bases). The CDR3 runs 16 residues. Germline V lookup: CDR1 LGHNA, CDR2 YSLEER. V lost 3 bases and J lost 2, with 14 bases in between. The CDR3 DNA follows: TGCGCCAGCAGCCACAGAGTCGGGGGCGGCAATCAGCCCCAGCATTTT. Encoded protein: CASSHRVGGGNQPQHF.

This clonotype was detected only a few times. The chain is built from TRBV12-3 or TRBV12-4 and TRBJ2-1, with unresolved D. Between the trimmed V and J ends, which lost 4 bases and 0 bases, there was a span of 13 bases. The CDR3 length is 16 residues. CDR3 DNA sequence: TGTGCCAGCAGTTCAACAGCACCCAGCTCCTACAATGAGCAGTTCTTC. It translates to CASSSTAPSSYNEQFF.

In this sample, this clonotype turned up many times. The CDR3 loop is CSVAWDGDWNEQFF. The CDR3 DNA follows: TGCAGCGTTGCGTGGGACGGAGATTGGAATGAGCAGTTCTTC. V usage is TRBV29-1 and J usage is TRBJ2-1; D may correspond to TRBD1 or TRBD2 (5 bases each). CDR1 is SQVTM and CDR2 is ANQGSEA in the germline V gene. V was shortened by 4 bases and J by 7 bases, with 17 bases between the two germline ends. CDR3 length equals 14 residues.